This entry lists 18 T cell receptor beta chains sequenced from one sample in a study of shared clonotypes between healthy human individuals. Method: immunoSEQ multiplex PCR; TCRdb's copy keeps in-frame clones and lacks some. This sample yields 2 million to 2.5 million clones, of which 85% to 95% are seen a single time; approximately 0.4% belongs to the top ten. Sequenced input: naive CD4+ T cells from PBMCs. Specified subset: CD45RA+ positively selected. The source of these receptors is a young man in good health. Some clones in this sample may be carry-over from other donors' samples.

The chain carries TRBV7-9 and TRBJ1-4; D not certain. Germline V gene data show CDR1 as SEHNR and CDR2 as FQNEAQ (reference sequence). The CDR3 extends over 15 amino acids. V lost 4 bases and J 7 bases, leaving 16 bases between the germline ends. As DNA, the CDR3 is TGTGCCAGCAGCTCGCGGACGGCGTACGTTGAAAAACTGTTTTTT. Translated, it gives CASSSRTAYVEKLFF.

This chain connects TRBV11-2 to TRBJ2-1; TRBD2 matches at 7 bases. In germline, CDR1 is SGHAT, CDR2 FQNNGV. The J segment lost 4 bases and the V segment lost 5 bases, leaving 2 bases of the junction unmatched. The CDR3 is 13 residues long. As DNA, the CDR3 is TGTGCCAGCAGCGGGGGGGTATACAATGAGCAGTTCTTC. This translates into CASSGGVYNEQFF.

Only one count was recorded for this clone. V gene TRBV7-2 combines with J gene TRBJ1-2, with D possibly matching TRBD1 (5 bases). The germline CDR1 and CDR2 sequences are SGHTA and FQGNSA. Trimming stripped 0 bases from V and 5 bases from J, with 13 bases between. There are 15 residues in the CDR3. CDR3 protein: CASSLASRARYGYTF. The CDR3 nucleotides read TGTGCCAGCAGCTTAGCAAGCAGGGCGAGGTATGGCTACACCTTC.

The gene calls are TRBV5-1 and TRBJ2-5; 7 positions match TRBD1. This CDR3 has 13 residues. The trim removed 0 bases at V and 9 bases at J, leaving 5 bases unmatched. CDR1 is SGHRS, CDR2 YFSETQ, per germline. Written as DNA, the CDR3 is TGCGCCAGCAGCTTGGAGTGGCAGGGGGCCCAGTACTTC. Its protein is CASSLEWQGAQYF.

This clone was seen just once. The chain combines TRBV9 with TRBJ2-7; tentative D call: TRBD2 (6 bases). CDR1 and CDR2 (germline): SGDLS, YYNGEE. V was cut by 3 bases and J by 2 bases, with 12 bases left in between. There are 14 residues in the CDR3. DNA for the CDR3: TGTGCCAGCAGCGCGCTGTCTAGCGCCTACGAGCAGTACTTC. It encodes CASSALSSAYEQYF.

This clone was recorded once. The rearrangement uses TRBV5-1 and TRBJ2-5; D is perhaps TRBD1 or TRBD2 (5 bases each). The V and J ends lost 4 bases and 3 bases respectively, with 13 bases between them. CDR1 SGHRS and CDR2 YFSETQ come from the germline V gene. CDR3 size: 14 residues. This CDR3 reads CASSRGPEKETQYF. As DNA, the CDR3 is TGCGCCAGCAGCAGGGGACCGGAGAAAGAGACCCAGTACTTC.

This CDR3 reads CASSLAGGVVETQYF. The DNA of the CDR3 is TGTGCCAGCAGCTTAGCGGGAGGCGTGGTGGAGACCCAGTACTTC. The chain carries TRBV5-4 and TRBJ2-5, with 9 bases identical to TRBD2. CDR1 and CDR2 (germline): SGHNT, YYREEE (reference sequence). With 2 bases clipped from V and 5 bases from J, the junction kept 7 bases outside the gene matches. The CDR3 consists of 15 residues.

This chain links TRBV7-2 with TRBJ2-4; 9 nucleotides match TRBD1. Trimming cost V 7 bases and J 8 bases; bases outside gene matches: 18. The CDR3 is 17 residues long. Germline-derived CDR1 and CDR2 are SGHTA and FQGNSA. CDR3 coding DNA: TGTGCCAGCACGTCCCGGGACAGGGTACGGTGGAGGGACATTCAGTACTTC. Its translation: CASTSRDRVRWRDIQYF.

The chain is built from TRBV27 and TRBJ1-2; the D is unclear. The CDR3 sequence is 15 residues long. Germline assignment: CDR1 MNHEY and CDR2 SMNVEV (reference sequence). Trimming removed 7 bases from V and 1 base from J, with 16 bases in between. DNA for the CDR3: TGTGCCAGCACGCCCTCCCAGAGTCTTAACTATGGCTACACCTTC. This translates into CASTPSQSLNYGYTF.

This chain uses TRBV7-3 with TRBJ2-7; maybe TRBD2 (7 bases). From germline, CDR1 is SGHTA and CDR2 FQGTGA. V dropped 5 bases and J dropped 4 bases, with 12 bases sitting between them. The CDR3 runs to 13 residues. In DNA form, the CDR3 reads TGTGCCAGCAGCCCAGGGAGGGGGTACGAGCAGTACTTC. Translation gives CASSPGRGYEQYF.

The chain links TRBV5-1 to TRBJ2-3, with TRBD2 matching over 7 bases. Germline values: CDR1 SGHRS, CDR2 YFSETQ. The CDR3 is 16 residues long. After removal of 5 bases from V and 0 bases from J, the junction contained 9 bases not matched to a gene. The CDR3 sequence is CASSKSGTVSTDTQYF. As DNA, the CDR3 is TGCGCCAGCAGTAAAAGCGGGACCGTTAGCACAGATACGCAGTATTTT.

This chain links TRBV4-1 with TRBJ2-3; 7 bases map to TRBD2. The germline CDR1 and CDR2 sequences are MGHRA and YSYEKL. Trimming at V came to 6 bases and at J to 3 bases, leaving 3 bases not matched to a gene. The CDR3 totals 13 residues. The CDR3: CASRREGTDTQYF. CDR3 DNA sequence: TGCGCCAGCAGGAGGGAGGGGACAGATACGCAGTATTTT.

The rearrangement links TRBV2 to TRBJ2-1, with 12 bases matching TRBD2. V lost 7 bases, J lost 11 bases, and 6 bases stayed unmatched. There are 13 residues in the CDR3. CDR1 is SNHLY and CDR2 is FYNNEI in the germline V gene. This CDR3 is CASTEGLAGKQFF. The CDR3 bases are TGTGCCAGCACCGAAGGACTAGCGGGGAAGCAGTTCTTC.

This rearrangement joins TRBV2 to TRBJ2-7; D possibly matches TRBD1 or TRBD2 (5 bases each). Trimming shortened V by 4 bases and J by 2 bases, and 15 bases separated the two germline ends. The CDR3 has 15 amino acids. From germline, CDR1 is SNHLY and CDR2 FYNNEI. The CDR3 DNA follows: TGTGCCAGCAGTGCCCTCGGGACGGTTGCCTACGAGCAGTACTTC. Protein sequence: CASSALGTVAYEQYF.

The J gene is TRBJ2-2, the V gene TRBV6-6, with D possibly TRBD1 on 5 matching bases. V lost 0 bases, J lost 4 bases, and 9 bases lay in between. The CDR3 is 15 amino acids. The V gene's germline CDR1 is MNHNY and CDR2 SVGAGI (reference sequence). CDR3 protein: CASSYSQGFTGELFF. For the CDR3, the DNA is TGTGCCAGCAGTTACTCGCAGGGTTTCACCGGGGAGCTGTTTTTT.

The CDR3, as DNA: TGTGCCAGCAGCTTTAGGCGCTCCACCGGGGAGCTGTTTTTT. Its translation: CASSFRRSTGELFF. The J gene is TRBJ2-2, the V gene TRBV11-2; D call uncertain. Trimming shortened V by 3 bases and J by 4 bases, and 9 bases separated the two germline ends. The germline gives CDR1 SGHAT, CDR2 FQNNGV. CDR3 length: 14 amino acids.

This chain joins TRBV4-1 and TRBJ2-1; D not certain. The V end lost 4 bases, the J end lost 0 bases, and 7 bases lay between the germline ends. The germline gives CDR1 MGHRA, CDR2 YSYEKL. This CDR3 is 14 amino acids long. Here the CDR3 reads CASSPEPSYNEQFF. CDR3 coding DNA: TGCGCCAGCAGCCCGGAACCCTCCTACAATGAGCAGTTCTTC.

The CDR3 region has the DNA TGTGCCAGCAGCCCGACAGGGCGGGAGACTGAAGCTTTCTTT. Encoded protein: CASSPTGRETEAFF. V gene TRBV5-5 combines with J gene TRBJ1-1, with 7 bases matching TRBD1. The trim removed 4 bases at V and 5 bases at J, leaving 8 bases unmatched. Germline CDR1 is SGHKS and CDR2 is YYEKEE (reference sequence). The CDR3 runs 14 residues.